Shown below are 19 T cell receptor beta chains from a single sample sequenced in a study of blood T cell repertoires in COVID-19. Generated by immunoSEQ multiplex PCR, the TCRdb table keeps only in-frame clones and is missing some. There are under 300,000 clones in the sample; around 86% occur only once, and roughly 4% lies in the top ten. Material: peripheral blood. The receptors come from a man younger than 35 with active or convalescent COVID-19.

The rearrangement joins TRBV5-1 to TRBJ1-2; 9 nucleotides align to TRBD1. Germline trimming cut 0 bases from V and 2 bases from J; bases unmatched to any gene: 8. This CDR3 has 17 residues. Per the germline V gene, CDR1 is SGHRS and CDR2 is YFSETQ. CDR3 amino acids: CASSLVTGTGRNYGYTF. The CDR3 DNA reads as TGCGCCAGCAGCTTGGTAACCGGGACAGGGAGGAACTATGGCTACACCTTC. The variable domain in full, with the rest retrieved from reference TRBV5-1 and TRBJ1-2, is KAGVTQTPRYLIKTRGQQVTLSCSPISGHRSVSWYQQTPGQGLQFLFEYFSETQRNKGNFPGRFSGRQFSNSRSEMNVSTLELGDSALYLCASSLVTGTGRNYGYTFGSGTRLTVV.

The chain employs TRBV11-2 and TRBJ1-2; 7 bases fit TRBD1. The V gene's germline CDR1 is SGHAT and CDR2 FQNNGV. The ends lost 4 bases at V and 8 bases at J; junction bases unmatched: 13. The CDR3 runs to 15 residues. CDR3 protein: CASSSDRQGLRGYTF. The CDR3 nucleotides are TGTGCCAGCAGCTCCGATAGACAGGGATTGCGGGGCTACACCTTC.

The CDR3 nucleotides read TGTGCCAGCAGTTTAAACGGGGGGAACTATGGCTACACCTTC. Its protein is CASSLNGGNYGYTF. The gene calls are TRBV28 and TRBJ1-2, with D tentatively TRBD1 (5 bases). The CDR3 is 14 residues long. Germline CDR1 MDHEN, CDR2 SYDVKM. Trimming removed 2 bases at V and 2 bases at J, with 9 bases between.

The rearrangement links TRBV25-1 to TRBJ1-2; D is unclear. Germline-derived CDR1 and CDR2 are MGHDK and SYGVNS. V gave up 3 bases and J gave up 3 bases, with 8 bases separating them. The CDR3 totals 13 residues. The CDR3 nucleotides are TGTGCCAGCAGTGAGGGCCCTTACTATGGCTACACCTTC. It translates to CASSEGPYYGYTF.

This chain links TRBV6-5 with TRBJ2-2; possible D gene TRBD1, 6 bases. This CDR3 region has 12 residues. Trimming left V 10 bases short and J 3 bases short, with 9 bases between. Germline CDR1 MNHEY, CDR2 SVGAGI. CDR3 residues: CATKGDTGELFF. The CDR3 bases are TGTGCCACCAAGGGGGACACCGGGGAGCTGTTTTTT.

This rearrangement joins TRBV25-1 to TRBJ2-1, with 7 bases lining up with TRBD2. This CDR3 contains 14 residues. The germline gives CDR1 MGHDK, CDR2 SYGVNS. With V trimmed by 6 bases and J by 2 bases, 4 bases remained unmatched. This chain's CDR3 is CASRREFPYNEQFF. CDR3 nucleotides: TGTGCCAGCAGGCGGGAGTTCCCCTACAATGAGCAGTTCTTC.

The genes are TRBV19 and TRBJ2-3; TRBD2 matches at 7 bases. This CDR3 contains 14 residues. V dropped 3 bases and J dropped 6; count of bases not matched to a gene: 6. Germline V gene sequence: CDR1 LNHDA, CDR2 SQIVND (reference sequence). DNA for the CDR3: TGTGCCAGTAGTATTGCAGGGCGGGGGGATACGCAGTATTTT. Translating it yields CASSIAGRGDTQYF.

This clone was counted only a few times. The chain joins TRBV2 to TRBJ2-4, with 7 bases that match TRBD1. V lost 7 bases, J lost 8 bases, and 11 bases stayed unmatched. The CDR3 runs to 14 residues. CDR1 SNHLY and CDR2 FYNNEI come from the germline V gene. The CDR3 sequence: CASIPRDSEHIQYF. CDR3 sequence (DNA): TGTGCCAGCATACCCCGGGACAGCGAGCACATTCAGTACTTC.

The rearrangement joins TRBV24-1 to TRBJ1-2; a possible D gene is TRBD1 (6 bases). This CDR3 spans 14 amino acids. Trimming shortened V by 6 bases and J by 8 bases, and 18 bases separated the two germline ends. The germline CDR1 and CDR2 sequences are KGHDR and SFDVKD. The CDR3 sequence: CATSPRDKLGGYTF. In DNA form, the CDR3 reads TGTGCCACCAGTCCCCGGGACAAACTAGGAGGCTACACCTTC.

This chain uses TRBV6-5 with TRBJ1-5; possible D gene TRBD1, 5 bases. Germline CDR1 MNHEY, CDR2 SVGAGI. The length of the CDR3 is 15 residues. Trimming cost V 7 bases and J 5 bases, with 18 bases left between them. CDR3 sequence (DNA): TGTGCCAGCAACGACGACCACGGGGGAGATCAGCCCCAGCATTTT. This codes for CASNDDHGGDQPQHF.

This rearrangement joins TRBV11-2 to TRBJ1-5; D remains unclear. Looked up from germline, CDR1 is SGHAT and CDR2 is FQNNGV. The CDR3 sequence is 14 residues long. Trimming took 1 base from V and 3 from J, leaving 7 bases between them. The CDR3 protein is CASSLGTINQPQHF. DNA of the CDR3: TGTGCCAGCAGCTTAGGCACTATCAATCAGCCCCAGCATTTT. The whole variable domain, filled in from reference TRBV11-2 and TRBJ1-5, reads EAGVAQSPRYKIIEKRQSVAFWCNPISGHATLYWYQQILGQGPKLLIQFQNNGVVDDSQLPKDRFSAERLKGVDSTLKIQPAKLEDSAVYLCASSLGTINQPQHFGDGTRLSIL.

The rearrangement links TRBV6-5 to TRBJ2-1; 10 bases match TRBD1. CDR3 size: 14 residues. Germline values: CDR1 MNHEY, CDR2 SVGAGI. V trimming: 8 bases; J trimming: 4 bases; junction bases outside the gene matches: 5. The CDR3 region is CASGTGEGYNEQFF. The CDR3 DNA follows: TGTGCCAGCGGGACAGGGGAAGGTTACAATGAGCAGTTCTTC.

The rearrangement uses TRBV7-8 and TRBJ2-2, with 11 nucleotides matching TRBD2. The CDR3 sequence is 17 residues long. The ends lost 5 bases at V and 0 bases at J; junction bases unmatched: 5. CDR1 is SGHVS, CDR2 FQNEAQ, per germline. This chain's CDR3 is CASSPPGLAANTGELFF. The CDR3 DNA is TGTGCCAGCAGCCCACCGGGACTAGCGGCGAACACCGGGGAGCTGTTTTTT.

This clone was observed a few times. The chain couples TRBV5-5 to TRBJ2-7, with 12 positions matching TRBD2. The CDR3 runs 15 residues. With 4 bases clipped from V and 2 bases from J, the junction kept 4 bases outside the gene matches. The V gene's germline CDR1 is SGHKS and CDR2 YYEKEE (reference sequence). The CDR3 sequence is CASSPRTSGTYEQYF. CDR3 DNA sequence: TGTGCCAGCAGCCCCCGGACTAGCGGGACCTACGAGCAGTACTTC.

The chain uses TRBV25-1 and TRBJ2-7, with D uncertain. There are 11 residues in the CDR3. The germline V gene encodes CDR1 MGHDK and CDR2 SYGVNS. V was cut by 4 bases and J by 7 bases, with 8 bases left in between. The CDR3 nucleotides read TGTGCCAGCAGTGCCCGGTGGGAGCAGTACTTC. Protein product: CASSARWEQYF.

A single count supports this clone. Other DNA sequences within the sample encode an identical CDR3. For the CDR3, the DNA is TGTGCCACCAGCAGGGCAAGCAATCAGCCCCAGCATTTT. Its protein is CATSRASNQPQHF. V and J are TRBV15 and TRBJ1-5; D unresolved. In germline, CDR1 is LNHNV, CDR2 YYDKDF (reference sequence). There are 13 residues in the CDR3. V lost 3 bases and J 1 base, leaving 4 bases between the germline ends.

The genes are TRBV28 and TRBJ2-3, with 9 bases matching TRBD2. Looked up from germline, CDR1 is MDHEN and CDR2 is SYDVKM. The CDR3 covers 19 residues. The ends lost 2 bases at V and 0 bases at J; junction bases unmatched: 12. The CDR3 coding sequence is TGTGCCAGCAGTTTACCCCCTCTCCGACTAGCGGATAGCACAGATACGCAGTATTTT. It codes for CASSLPPLRLADSTDTQYF.

The chain has TRBV11-3 and TRBJ2-3; tentative D call: TRBD2 (6 bases). CDR3 length: 17 residues. The ends were cut back, 1 base at V and 2 bases at J, with 16 bases in the middle. Germline V lookup: CDR1 SGHNT, CDR2 YENEEA. DNA for the CDR3: TGTGCCAGCAGCTTAGTCCATACTAGCTTTTACACAGATACGCAGTATTTT. This codes for CASSLVHTSFYTDTQYF.

The chain links TRBV7-8 to TRBJ1-1; perhaps TRBD1 as D (6 bases). Germline CDR1 and CDR2: SGHVS and FQNEAQ. The CDR3 consists of 13 residues. The V end was cut by 8 bases, the J end by 8 bases, with 18 bases between. The CDR3 is CASGVSGGSEAFF. The CDR3 nucleotides are TGTGCCAGCGGAGTGTCGGGGGGCAGCGAAGCTTTCTTT.